The clone carrying this T cell receptor beta chain has at least ten counts. The data were taken from a study of T cells in Graves' hyperthyroidism and ophthalmopathy. The CDR3 regions of TCR beta were amplified from RNA transcripts. First-round RT-PCR of the TCR CDR3 relied on the HTBI primer set. TCRdb ran MiXCR on the multiplex PCR reads and lists one entry per CDR3 protein. The sample shows about 420,000 distinct CDR3 sequences, around 15% of them seen only once. From germline, CDR1 is MNHNS and CDR2 SASEGT. Trimming took off 5 bases at V and 8 bases at J, with 13 bases between the two ends. The CDR3 has 13 amino acids.

Sequencing used blood. The sequence was obtained from a woman under 30 with Graves' hyperthyroidism. V usage is TRBV6-1 and J usage is TRBJ2-1; D may be TRBD2 (5 bases). The CDR3 here is CASSFGVSDEQFF. The CDR3 region has the DNA TGTGCCAGCAGTTTCGGGGTTAGCGATGAGCAGTTCTTC.